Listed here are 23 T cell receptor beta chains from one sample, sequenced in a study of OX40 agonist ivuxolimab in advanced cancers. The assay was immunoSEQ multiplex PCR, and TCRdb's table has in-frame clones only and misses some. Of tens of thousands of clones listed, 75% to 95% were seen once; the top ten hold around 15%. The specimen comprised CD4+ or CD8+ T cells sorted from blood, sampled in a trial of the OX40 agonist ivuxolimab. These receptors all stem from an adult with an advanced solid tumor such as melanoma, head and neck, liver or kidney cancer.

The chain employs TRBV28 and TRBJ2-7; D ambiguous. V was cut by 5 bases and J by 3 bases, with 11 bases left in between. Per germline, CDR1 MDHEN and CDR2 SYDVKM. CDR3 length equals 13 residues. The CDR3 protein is CASSPGSVYEQYF. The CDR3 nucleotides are TGTGCCAGCAGTCCCGGTTCGGTCTACGAGCAGTACTTC.

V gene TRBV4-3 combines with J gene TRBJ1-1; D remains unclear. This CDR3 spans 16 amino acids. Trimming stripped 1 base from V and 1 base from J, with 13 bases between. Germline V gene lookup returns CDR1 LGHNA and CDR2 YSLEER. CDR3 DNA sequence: TGCGCCAGCAGCCAAGCCGAGCACAGCCCGAACACTGAAGCTTTCTTT. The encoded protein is CASSQAEHSPNTEAFF.

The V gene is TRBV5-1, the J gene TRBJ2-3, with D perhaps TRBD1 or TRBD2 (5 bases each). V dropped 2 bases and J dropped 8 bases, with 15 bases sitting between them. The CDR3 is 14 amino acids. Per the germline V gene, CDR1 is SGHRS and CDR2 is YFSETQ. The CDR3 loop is CASSFDRGRGTQYF. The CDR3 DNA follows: TGCGCCAGCAGCTTTGACCGGGGCCGGGGTACGCAGTATTTT.

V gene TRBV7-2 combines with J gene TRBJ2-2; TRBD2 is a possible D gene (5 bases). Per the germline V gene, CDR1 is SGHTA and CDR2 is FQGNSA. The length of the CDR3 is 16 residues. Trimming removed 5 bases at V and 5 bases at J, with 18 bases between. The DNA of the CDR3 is TGTGCCAGCAGCCGAGATGTAGCGCGGGCGACCGGGGAGCTGTTTTTT. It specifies CASSRDVARATGELFF.

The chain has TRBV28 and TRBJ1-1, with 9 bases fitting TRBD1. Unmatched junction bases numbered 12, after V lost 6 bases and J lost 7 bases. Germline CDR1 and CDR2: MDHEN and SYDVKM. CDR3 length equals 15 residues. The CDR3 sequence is CASRPGQGLGGEAFF. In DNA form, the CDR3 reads TGTGCCAGCAGACCGGGACAGGGCCTGGGTGGTGAAGCTTTCTTT.

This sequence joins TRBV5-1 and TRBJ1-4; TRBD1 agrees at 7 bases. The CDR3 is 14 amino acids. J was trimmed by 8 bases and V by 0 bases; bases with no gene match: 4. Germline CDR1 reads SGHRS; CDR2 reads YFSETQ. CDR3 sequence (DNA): TGCGCCAGCAGCTTGGTAGGGGGCCAGGAAAAACTGTTTTTT. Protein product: CASSLVGGQEKLFF.

CDR3 nucleotides: TGTGCCAGCAGTGGGCAGGATACCTATGGCTACACCTTC. It codes for CASSGQDTYGYTF. The rearrangement links TRBV25-1 to TRBJ1-2; the D is unclear. Germline V gene sequence: CDR1 MGHDK, CDR2 SYGVNS. The CDR3 totals 13 residues. Trimming stripped 4 bases from V and 4 bases from J, with 10 bases between.

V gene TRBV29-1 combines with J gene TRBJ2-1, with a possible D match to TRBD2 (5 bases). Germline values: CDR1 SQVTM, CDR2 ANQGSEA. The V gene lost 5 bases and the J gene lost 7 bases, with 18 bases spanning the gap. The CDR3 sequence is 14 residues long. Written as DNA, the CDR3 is TGCAGCGTTCTCACCGGGAAAAGGGTGAATGAGCAGTTCTTC. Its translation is CSVLTGKRVNEQFF.

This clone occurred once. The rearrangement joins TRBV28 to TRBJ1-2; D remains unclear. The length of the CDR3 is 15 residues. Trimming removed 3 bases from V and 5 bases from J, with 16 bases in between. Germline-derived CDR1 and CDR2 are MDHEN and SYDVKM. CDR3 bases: TGTGCCAGCAGTTTTGGACTGAGCACCGTATATGGCTACACCTTC. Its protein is CASSFGLSTVYGYTF.

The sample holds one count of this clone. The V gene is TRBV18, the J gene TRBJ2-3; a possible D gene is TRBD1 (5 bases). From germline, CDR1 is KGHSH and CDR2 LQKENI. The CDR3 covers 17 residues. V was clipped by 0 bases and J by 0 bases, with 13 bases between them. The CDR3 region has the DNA TGTGCCAGCTCACCACCGACTGGGGCGCCAAGCACAGATACGCAGTATTTT. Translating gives CASSPPTGAPSTDTQYF. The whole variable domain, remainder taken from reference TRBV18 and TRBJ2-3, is NAGVMQNPRHLVRRRGQEARLRCSPMKGHSHVYWYRQLPEEGLKFMVYLQKENIIDESGMPKERFSAEFPKEGPSILRIQQVVRGDSAAYFCASSPPTGAPSTDTQYFGPGTRLTVL.

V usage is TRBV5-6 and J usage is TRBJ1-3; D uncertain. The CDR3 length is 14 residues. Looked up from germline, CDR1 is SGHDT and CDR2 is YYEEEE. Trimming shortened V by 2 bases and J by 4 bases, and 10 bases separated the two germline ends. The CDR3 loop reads CASSFPTKGNTIYF. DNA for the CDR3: TGTGCCAGCAGCTTCCCAACAAAAGGAAACACCATATATTTT.

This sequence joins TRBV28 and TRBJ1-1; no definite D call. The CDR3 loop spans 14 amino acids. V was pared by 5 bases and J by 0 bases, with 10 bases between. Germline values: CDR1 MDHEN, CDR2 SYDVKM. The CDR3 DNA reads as TGTGCCAGCAGTCTAAAGGTCATGAACACTGAAGCTTTCTTT. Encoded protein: CASSLKVMNTEAFF. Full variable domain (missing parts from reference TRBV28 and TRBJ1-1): DVKVTQSSRYLVKRTGEKVFLECVQDMDHENMFWYRQDPGLGLRLIYFSYDVKMKEKGDIPEGYSVSREKKERFSLILESASTNQTSMYLCASSLKVMNTEAFFGQGTRLTVV.

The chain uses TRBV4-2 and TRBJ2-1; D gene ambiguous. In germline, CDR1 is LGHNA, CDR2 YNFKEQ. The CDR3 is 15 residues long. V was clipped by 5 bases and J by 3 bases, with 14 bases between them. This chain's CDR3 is CASSAISQFYNEQFF. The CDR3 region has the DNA TGTGCCAGCAGCGCGATATCCCAGTTCTACAATGAGCAGTTCTTC.

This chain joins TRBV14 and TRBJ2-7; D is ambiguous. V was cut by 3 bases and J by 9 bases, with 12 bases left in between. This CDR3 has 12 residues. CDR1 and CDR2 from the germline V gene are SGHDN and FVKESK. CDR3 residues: CASSHDPPGQYF. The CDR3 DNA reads TGTGCCAGCAGCCATGATCCCCCTGGGCAGTACTTC.

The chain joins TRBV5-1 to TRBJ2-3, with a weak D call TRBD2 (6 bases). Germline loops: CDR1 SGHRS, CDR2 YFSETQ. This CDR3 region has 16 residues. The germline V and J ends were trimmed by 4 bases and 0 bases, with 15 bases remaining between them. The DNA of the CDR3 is TGCGCCAGCAGCCGTCTTAGAAGCGGGAGCACAGATACGCAGTATTTT. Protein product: CASSRLRSGSTDTQYF.

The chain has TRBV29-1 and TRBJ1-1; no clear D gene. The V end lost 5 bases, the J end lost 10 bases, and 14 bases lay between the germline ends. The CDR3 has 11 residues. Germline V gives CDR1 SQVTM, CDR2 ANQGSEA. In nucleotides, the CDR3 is TGCAGCGTTTCCCAAGATCGGAGAGCTTTCTTT. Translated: CSVSQDRRAFF.

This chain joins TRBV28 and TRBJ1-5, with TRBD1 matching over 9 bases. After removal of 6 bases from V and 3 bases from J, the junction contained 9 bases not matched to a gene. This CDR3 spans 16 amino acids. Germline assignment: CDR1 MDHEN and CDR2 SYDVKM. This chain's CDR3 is CASRPPGQGANQPQHF. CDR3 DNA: TGTGCCAGCAGACCCCCGGGACAGGGAGCCAATCAGCCCCAGCATTTT.

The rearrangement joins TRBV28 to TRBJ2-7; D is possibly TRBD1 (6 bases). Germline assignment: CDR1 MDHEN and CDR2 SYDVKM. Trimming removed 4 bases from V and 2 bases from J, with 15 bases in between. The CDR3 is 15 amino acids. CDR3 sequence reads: CASSSSGTRPYEQYF. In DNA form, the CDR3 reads TGTGCCAGCAGTTCCTCCGGGACAAGACCCTACGAGCAGTACTTC.

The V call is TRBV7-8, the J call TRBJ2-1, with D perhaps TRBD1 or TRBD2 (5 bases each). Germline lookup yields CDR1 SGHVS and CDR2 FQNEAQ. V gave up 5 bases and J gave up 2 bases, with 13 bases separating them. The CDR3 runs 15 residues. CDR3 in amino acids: CASSEGSVTYNEQFF. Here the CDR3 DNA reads TGTGCCAGCAGCGAGGGGAGCGTAACCTACAATGAGCAGTTCTTC.

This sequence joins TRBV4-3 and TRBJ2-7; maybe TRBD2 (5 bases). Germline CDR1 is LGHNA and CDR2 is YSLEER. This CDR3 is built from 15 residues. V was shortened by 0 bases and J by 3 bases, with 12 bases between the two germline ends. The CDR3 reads CASSQDIRGHYEQYF. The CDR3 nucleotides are TGCGCCAGCAGCCAAGATATCCGCGGGCACTACGAGCAGTACTTC.

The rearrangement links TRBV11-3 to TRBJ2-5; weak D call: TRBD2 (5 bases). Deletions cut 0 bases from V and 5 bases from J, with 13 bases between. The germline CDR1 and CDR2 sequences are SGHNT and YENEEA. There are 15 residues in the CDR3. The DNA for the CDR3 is TGTGCCAGCAGCTTAGATTCGGGGTTAAAGGAGACCCAGTACTTC. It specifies CASSLDSGLKETQYF.

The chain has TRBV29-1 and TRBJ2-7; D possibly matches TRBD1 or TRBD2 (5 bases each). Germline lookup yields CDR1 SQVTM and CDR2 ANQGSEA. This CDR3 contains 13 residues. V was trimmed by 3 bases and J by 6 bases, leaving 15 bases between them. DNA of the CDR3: TGCAGCGTTGAGGTGTTGGGGGTCGGCGAGCAGTACTTC. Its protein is CSVEVLGVGEQYF.

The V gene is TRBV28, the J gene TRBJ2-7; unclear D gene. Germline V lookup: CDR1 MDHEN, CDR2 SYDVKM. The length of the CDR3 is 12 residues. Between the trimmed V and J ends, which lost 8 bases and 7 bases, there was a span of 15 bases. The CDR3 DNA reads TGTGCCAGCTGGACCGATTTTACGGAGCAGTACTTC. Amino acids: CASWTDFTEQYF.